This TCR beta chain was obtained from a study of T-cell memory formation after mild COVID-19. Turning to the study itself: The two donors had largely donor-specific TCR clusters.

Constant-segment-primed 5'RACE gave TCR alpha and TCR beta cDNA libraries with sample barcodes and UMIs. TCRdb used MiXCR to reprocess the 5' RACE reads, holding one entry per CDR3 protein. Among 450,000 to 650,000 distinct CDR3 sequences, roughly 20% were seen once, and the ten largest hold about an eighth. Study-level findings and limits: There was a balanced CD4/CD8 profile in clones contracting day 15 to 85, and later expanders leaned CD4+. The pre-infection memory compartment contained some responding clones, suggesting cross-reactive memory joined.

Germline CDR1 LGHNT, CDR2 FRNRAP. The V end was cut by 6 bases, the J end by 1 base, with 9 bases between. This CDR3 comprises 13 residues. This clonotype was seen more than once but under ten times. Its antigen is unidentified. The rearrangement links TRBV12-5 to TRBJ1-1; a weak D match, TRBD1 (5 bases). The source of this sequence is an adult woman who had mild COVID-19 (a few samples of this study predate the infection). Cell type and time point are not known. Sequenced sample: PBMCs or a T cell subset sorted from them (not recorded which). The CDR3 protein is CASGIGQNTEAFF. The DNA of the CDR3 is TGTGCTAGTGGGATAGGACAGAACACTGAAGCTTTCTTT.